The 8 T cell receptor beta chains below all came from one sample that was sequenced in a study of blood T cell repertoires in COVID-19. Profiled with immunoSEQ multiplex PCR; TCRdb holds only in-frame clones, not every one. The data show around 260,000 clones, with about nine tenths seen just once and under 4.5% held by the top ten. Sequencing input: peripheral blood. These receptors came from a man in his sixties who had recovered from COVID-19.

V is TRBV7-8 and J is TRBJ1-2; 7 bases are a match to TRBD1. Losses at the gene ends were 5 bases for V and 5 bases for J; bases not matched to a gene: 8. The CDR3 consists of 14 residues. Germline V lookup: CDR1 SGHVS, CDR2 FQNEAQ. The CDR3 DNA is TGTGCCAGCAGCCTCCTAGGACAGGTTTATGGCTACACCTTC. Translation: CASSLLGQVYGYTF.

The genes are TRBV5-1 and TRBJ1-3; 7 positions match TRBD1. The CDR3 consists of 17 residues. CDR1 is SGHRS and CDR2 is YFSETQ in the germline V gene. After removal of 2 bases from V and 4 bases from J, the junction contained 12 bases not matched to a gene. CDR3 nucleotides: TGCGCCAGCAGCTTCAACCCAACAGGGGTTGTAGGAAACACCATATATTTT. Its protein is CASSFNPTGVVGNTIYF.

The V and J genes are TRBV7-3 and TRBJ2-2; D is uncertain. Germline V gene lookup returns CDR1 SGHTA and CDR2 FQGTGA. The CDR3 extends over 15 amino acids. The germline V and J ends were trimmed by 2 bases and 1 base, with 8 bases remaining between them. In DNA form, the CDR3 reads TGTGCCAGCAGCTTAGGCGGCTTGAACACCGGGGAGCTGTTTTTT. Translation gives CASSLGGLNTGELFF.

CDR3 bases: TGCGCCAGCAGCTTGGGGGACAGCACCTACGAGCAGTACTTC. Amino acid sequence: CASSLGDSTYEQYF. This sequence joins TRBV5-1 and TRBJ2-7; TRBD1 matches 7 bases. The CDR3 covers 14 residues. The junction had 2 bases not matched to a gene; V was cut back by 0 bases and J by 2 bases. Germline CDR1 SGHRS, CDR2 YFSETQ. The full variable domain, in which reference TRBV5-1 and TRBJ2-7 provide the parts outside the CDR3, is KAGVTQTPRYLIKTRGQQVTLSCSPISGHRSVSWYQQTPGQGLQFLFEYFSETQRNKGNFPGRFSGRQFSNSRSEMNVSTLELGDSALYLCASSLGDSTYEQYFGPGTRLTVT.

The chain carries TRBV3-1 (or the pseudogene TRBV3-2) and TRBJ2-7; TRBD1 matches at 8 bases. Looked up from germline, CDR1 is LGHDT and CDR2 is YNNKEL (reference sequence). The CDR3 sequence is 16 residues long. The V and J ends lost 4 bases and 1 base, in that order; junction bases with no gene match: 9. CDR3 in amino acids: CASSPEIQGASYEQYF. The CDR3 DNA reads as TGTGCCAGCAGCCCCGAGATTCAGGGGGCTTCCTACGAGCAGTACTTC.

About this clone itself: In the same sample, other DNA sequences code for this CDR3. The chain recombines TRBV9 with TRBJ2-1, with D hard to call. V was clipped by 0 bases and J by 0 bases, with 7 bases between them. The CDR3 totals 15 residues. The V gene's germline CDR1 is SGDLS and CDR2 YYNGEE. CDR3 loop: CASSVGAGSYNEQFF. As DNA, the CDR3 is TGTGCCAGCAGCGTAGGGGCAGGCTCCTACAATGAGCAGTTCTTC.

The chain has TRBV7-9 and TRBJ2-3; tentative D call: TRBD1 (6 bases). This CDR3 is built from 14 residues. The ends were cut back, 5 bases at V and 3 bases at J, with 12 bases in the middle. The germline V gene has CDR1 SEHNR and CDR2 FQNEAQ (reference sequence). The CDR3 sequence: CASSDRLQTDTQYF. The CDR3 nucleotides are TGTGCCAGCAGCGACAGGCTACAGACAGATACGCAGTATTTT.

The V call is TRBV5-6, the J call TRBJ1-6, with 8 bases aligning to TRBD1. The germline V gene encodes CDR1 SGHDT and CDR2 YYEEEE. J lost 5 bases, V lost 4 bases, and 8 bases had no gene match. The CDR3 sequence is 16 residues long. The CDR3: CASSQAGTGDNSPLHF. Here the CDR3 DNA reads TGTGCCAGCAGCCAGGCGGGGACAGGTGATAATTCACCCCTCCACTTT.